This T cell receptor beta chain was captured in a study of molecular identifiers for immune sequencing clone quantification. Study information: Four of five RNA aliquots from approximately 20,000 or 100,000 naive CD8 T cells were sequenced.

The study, taken as a whole, reports: Clones carrying above 20 RNA copies accounted for over 97% of effector molecules, under 1% in naive cells.

This clonotype came up many times. Its antigen is as yet unknown. The junction had 6 bases not matched to a gene; V was cut back by 0 bases and J by 1 base. The germline V gene encodes CDR1 SNHLY and CDR2 FYNNEI. The CDR3 extends over 17 amino acids. TCRdb used MiXCR to reprocess the PCR reads, holding one entry per CDR3 protein. The sample lists about 640,000 distinct CDR3 sequences, roughly 21% occurring once. The TCR originated in a human donor in good health. Some libraries in this study had Jurkat cell RNA spiked in. Sequencing was done on a sample of naive CD8+ T cells from blood, with Jurkat cell RNA spiked in. Subset of the sample: FACS-sorted CD8+CD4-CCR7+CD45RA+ naive T cells. The rearrangement uses TRBV2 and TRBJ1-1; 9 bases line up with TRBD1. The CDR3 nucleotides read TGTGCCAGCAGTGAAGCCACAGGGGGCGATTGGAACACTGAAGCTTTCTTT. Amino acid sequence: CASSEATGGDWNTEAFF.